These 24 T cell receptor beta chains originate from one sample sequenced in a study of blood T cell repertoires in COVID-19. Repertoires were generated with immunoSEQ multiplex PCR, while TCRdb's copy carries only in-frame clones and drops some. The repertoire holds 120,000 to 150,000 clones, with approximately 89% as singletons. Sequencing used peripheral blood. These receptors originate from a human donor in a cohort sampled during active COVID-19.

The rearrangement joins TRBV7-9 to TRBJ2-3, with 8 bases matching TRBD2. Germline CDR1 SEHNR, CDR2 FQNEAQ (reference sequence). This CDR3 comprises 19 residues. The J segment lost 0 bases and the V segment lost 1 base, leaving 12 bases of the junction unmatched. The DNA for the CDR3 is TGTGCCAGCAGCTTAGTCGCCGGGGGGGCCTTCTCAAGCACAGATACGCAGTATTTT. It codes for CASSLVAGGAFSSTDTQYF.

The genes are TRBV5-4 and TRBJ1-2; D call uncertain. Germline V gene sequence: CDR1 SGHNT, CDR2 YYREEE (reference sequence). This CDR3 has 14 residues. The V and J ends lost 4 bases and 2 bases respectively, with 12 bases between them. The CDR3 DNA sequence: TGTGCCAGCAGCCCGAGCCGGTCCAACTATGGCTACACCTTC. As protein: CASSPSRSNYGYTF.

The chain's CDR3 is CASREWADLAGSYEQYF. Written as DNA, the CDR3 is TGTGCCAGCAGGGAATGGGCCGACCTAGCGGGCTCCTACGAGCAGTACTTC. The gene calls are TRBV6-1 and TRBJ2-7; 8 nucleotides align to TRBD2. The CDR3 totals 17 residues. The V segment lost 6 bases and the J segment 0 bases; nucleotides outside the gene matches: 13. Germline-derived CDR1 and CDR2 are MNHNS and SASEGT.

The chain couples TRBV3-1 (or the pseudogene TRBV3-2) to TRBJ1-1; TRBD1 aligns across 7 bases. The CDR3 consists of 15 residues. Germline values: CDR1 LGHDT, CDR2 YNNKEL (reference sequence). After removal of 6 bases from V and 0 bases from J, the junction contained 7 bases not matched to a gene. CDR3 in amino acids: CASRINTGVNTEAFF. The CDR3 DNA reads as TGTGCCAGCAGAATTAATACAGGGGTGAACACTGAAGCTTTCTTT.

The genes are TRBV2 and TRBJ1-2; 8 bases map to TRBD1. The length of the CDR3 is 13 residues. CDR1 is SNHLY, CDR2 FYNNEI, per germline. After removal of 7 bases from V and 8 bases from J, the junction contained 9 bases not matched to a gene. In DNA, the CDR3 is TGTGCCAGCAACGACAGGGGAAGTGGGGGCTACACCTTC. This sequence encodes CASNDRGSGGYTF. Supplemented by reference TRBV2 and TRBJ1-2, the full variable domain reads EPEVTQTPSHQVTQMGQEVILRCVPISNHLYFYWYRQILGQKVEFLVSFYNNEISEKSEIFDDQFSVERPDGSNFTLKIRSTKLEDSAMYFCASNDRGSGGYTFGSGTRLTVV.

Only one count was recorded for this clone. The V and J genes are TRBV6-6 and TRBJ2-7; 8 bases are shared with TRBD1. Germline V gene lookup returns CDR1 MNHNY and CDR2 SVGAGI (reference sequence). J was trimmed by 3 bases and V by 5 bases; bases with no gene match: 6. The CDR3 covers 14 residues. The CDR3 reads CASSTRDRFYEQYF. DNA for the CDR3: TGTGCCAGCAGTACCCGGGACAGGTTCTACGAGCAGTACTTC.

This chain uses TRBV3-1 (or the pseudogene TRBV3-2) with TRBJ2-5; 9 nucleotides agree with TRBD2. The CDR3 loop spans 15 amino acids. V shed 0 bases, J shed 4 bases, and the junction held 3 bases outside the gene matches. CDR1 and CDR2 from the germline V gene are LGHDT and YNNKEL (reference sequence). CDR3 loop: CASSQDLAGRETQYF. CDR3 coding DNA: TGTGCCAGCAGCCAAGATCTAGCGGGGAGAGAGACCCAGTACTTC.

The rearrangement uses TRBV7-9 and TRBJ1-1, with D possibly matching TRBD1 (6 bases). CDR1 and CDR2 (germline): SEHNR, FQNEAQ (reference sequence). The CDR3 sequence is 16 residues long. V was pared by 5 bases and J by 2 bases, with 18 bases between. The CDR3 nucleotides are TGTGCCAGCAGCCCGTATCCGGGACACAATAACACTGAAGCTTTCTTT. Translation: CASSPYPGHNNTEAFF.

V gene TRBV27 combines with J gene TRBJ2-2; perhaps TRBD1 as D (7 bases). Germline lookup yields CDR1 MNHEY and CDR2 SMNVEV (reference sequence). Trimming shortened V by 3 bases and J by 0 bases, and 14 bases separated the two germline ends. The length of the CDR3 is 17 residues. CDR3 coding DNA: TGTGCCAGCAGTTTCGGCGCGGGACAGCCGAACACCGGGGAGCTGTTTTTT. Translating gives CASSFGAGQPNTGELFF.

The chain recombines TRBV4-3 with TRBJ1-4; D may be TRBD1 (6 bases). Germline V gene data show CDR1 as LGHNA and CDR2 as YSLEER. This CDR3 is 18 amino acids long. The V end was cut by 0 bases, the J end by 6 bases, with 20 bases between. The CDR3 reads CASSQDYGVQGSYEKLFF. In DNA, the CDR3 is TGCGCCAGCAGCCAAGATTATGGGGTACAGGGAAGCTATGAAAAACTGTTTTTT.

This rearrangement joins TRBV4-1 to TRBJ2-6; D gene unclear. Germline V gene sequence: CDR1 MGHRA, CDR2 YSYEKL. This CDR3 has 17 amino acids. Trimming cost V 1 base and J 8 bases, with 18 bases left between them. CDR3 sequence: CASSQGRGGAPTNVLTF. CDR3 in DNA: TGCGCCAGCAGCCAAGGCAGAGGCGGCGCTCCTACCAACGTCCTGACTTTC.

The J gene is TRBJ1-2, the V gene TRBV6-5; D unclear. V lost 2 bases to trimming and J lost 0 bases, with 7 bases between them. The CDR3 spans 14 residues. Germline-derived CDR1 and CDR2 are MNHEY and SVGAGI. This chain's CDR3 is CASSYARTNYGYTF. Written as DNA, the CDR3 is TGTGCCAGCAGTTACGCCAGGACTAACTATGGCTACACCTTC.

The chain is built from TRBV5-1 and TRBJ2-7; 7 nucleotides agree with TRBD1. V lost 3 bases to trimming and J lost 0 bases; unmatched junction nucleotides: 12. Germline assignment: CDR1 SGHRS and CDR2 YFSETQ. This CDR3 has 17 amino acids. The CDR3 reads CASSSRLRRTGSYEQYF. DNA for the CDR3: TGCGCCAGCAGCTCCCGATTACGGCGGACAGGCTCCTACGAGCAGTACTTC.

This sequence joins TRBV27 and TRBJ1-1; TRBD1 matches at 10 bases. Germline V gene data show CDR1 as MNHEY and CDR2 as SMNVEV (reference sequence). This CDR3 has 15 amino acids. The V segment lost 3 bases and the J segment 12 bases; nucleotides outside the gene matches: 13. In nucleotides, the CDR3 is TGTGCCAGCAGTTTCTATCAATCCGGGACAGGGGAATCTTTCTTT. This translates into CASSFYQSGTGESFF.

The chain is built from TRBV9 and TRBJ1-2; tentative D call: TRBD1 (5 bases). The germline V gene encodes CDR1 SGDLS and CDR2 YYNGEE. V was clipped by 4 bases and J by 0 bases, with 10 bases between them. This CDR3 region has 14 residues. CDR3 protein: CASSPDSSNYGYTF. In nucleotides, the CDR3 is TGTGCCAGCAGCCCCGACAGTTCTAACTATGGCTACACCTTC.

The V gene is TRBV15, the J gene TRBJ2-5, with D possibly matching TRBD2 (7 bases). This CDR3 contains 14 residues. Trimming took 5 bases from V and 2 from J, leaving 12 bases between them. Germline values: CDR1 LNHNV, CDR2 YYDKDF (reference sequence). This chain's CDR3 is CATSGAGAQETQYF. DNA of the CDR3: TGTGCCACCAGCGGGGCGGGGGCACAAGAGACCCAGTACTTC.

There are a few counts of this clone. The rearrangement uses TRBV5-1 and TRBJ2-7; 9 positions match TRBD1. Germline V gives CDR1 SGHRS, CDR2 YFSETQ. This CDR3 spans 14 amino acids. The V and J ends lost 0 bases and 11 bases, in that order; junction bases with no gene match: 9. As DNA, the CDR3 is TGCGCCAGCAGCTTGGAGCGACGAACAGGGGGCGAGTACTTC. This encodes CASSLERRTGGEYF.

The V gene is TRBV12-3 or TRBV12-4, the J gene TRBJ2-1, with D maybe TRBD1 (5 bases). With 4 bases removed from V and 16 bases from J, the gap between germline ends came to 20 bases. The CDR3 length is 13 residues. CDR3 region: CASSSPEGTGTFF. The CDR3 region has the DNA TGTGCCAGCAGTTCCCCGGAAGGAACAGGCACCTTCTTC.

This clone was found a few times. The chain carries TRBV27 and TRBJ2-7; 10 bases fit TRBD1. V lost 3 bases, J lost 6 bases, and 5 bases stayed unmatched. This CDR3 has 14 amino acids. Germline CDR1 is MNHEY and CDR2 is SMNVEV (reference sequence). CDR3 in DNA: TGTGCCAGCAGTTTCGGACAGGGGGGTTTCGAGCAGTACTTC. Protein sequence: CASSFGQGGFEQYF.

J is TRBJ2-7 and V is TRBV2; TRBD1 matches 9 bases. Germline CDR1 is SNHLY and CDR2 is FYNNEI. CDR3 length equals 15 residues. With V trimmed by 3 bases and J by 0 bases, 3 bases remained unmatched. In nucleotides, the CDR3 is TGTGCCAGCAGTGAGAGGGGACAGGGCTCCTACGAGCAGTACTTC. Translating it yields CASSERGQGSYEQYF.

This clone was recorded a few times. The rearrangement links TRBV5-4 to TRBJ1-6; TRBD1 aligns across 12 bases. Germline CDR1 SGHNT, CDR2 YYREEE (reference sequence). J was trimmed by 9 bases and V by 4 bases; bases with no gene match: 5. This CDR3 spans 15 amino acids. Here the CDR3 reads CASSVGTGGFSPLHF. The CDR3 region has the DNA TGTGCCAGCAGCGTCGGGACAGGGGGCTTTTCACCCCTCCACTTT.

This clone has a count of ten or more. This sequence joins TRBV3-1 (or the pseudogene TRBV3-2) and TRBJ1-2; D uncertain. The CDR3 is made up of 12 amino acids. In germline, CDR1 is LGHDT, CDR2 YNNKEL (reference sequence). With 1 base removed from V and 5 bases from J, the gap between germline ends came to 5 bases. The CDR3 is CASSQARYGYTF. The DNA for the CDR3 is TGTGCCAGCAGCCAAGCCCGTTATGGCTACACCTTC.

A few counts support this clone. The chain joins TRBV5-8 to TRBJ1-1, with 7 bases identical to TRBD1. The germline CDR1 and CDR2 sequences are SGHTS and YDEGEE. J gave up 0 bases and V 4 bases, and 6 bases lay outside the gene matches. This CDR3 is 15 amino acids long. CDR3 coding DNA: TGTGCCAGCAGCCCGGGACAGCTTATGAACACTGAAGCTTTCTTT. Translation: CASSPGQLMNTEAFF.

The chain employs TRBV6-5 and TRBJ2-1; 13 bases are a match to TRBD2. CDR3 length: 14 amino acids. Germline V gene lookup returns CDR1 MNHEY and CDR2 SVGAGI. The trim removed 8 bases at V and 5 bases at J, leaving 3 bases unmatched. CDR3 loop: CASETSGGDNEQFF. CDR3 bases: TGTGCCAGCGAAACTAGCGGGGGGGACAATGAGCAGTTCTTC.